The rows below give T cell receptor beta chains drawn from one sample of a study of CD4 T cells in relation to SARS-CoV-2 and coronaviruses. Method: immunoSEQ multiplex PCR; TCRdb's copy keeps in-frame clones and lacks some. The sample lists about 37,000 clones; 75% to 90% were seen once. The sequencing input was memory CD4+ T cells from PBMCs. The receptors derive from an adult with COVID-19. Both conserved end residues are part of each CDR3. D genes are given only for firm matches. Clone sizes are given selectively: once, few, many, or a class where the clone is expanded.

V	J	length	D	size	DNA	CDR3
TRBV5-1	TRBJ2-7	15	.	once	TGCGCCAGCAGCCATGGTGCGGGGAGTGGCGACGAGCAGTACTTC	CASSHGAGSGDEQYF
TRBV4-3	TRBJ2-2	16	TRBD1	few	TGCGCCAGCAGCCCAGCACAACAGGGGGTACCCGGGGAGCTGTTTTTT	CASSPAQQGVPGELFF
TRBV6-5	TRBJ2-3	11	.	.	TGTGCCAGCATCAGGGAGAATACGCAGTATTTT	CASIRENTQYF
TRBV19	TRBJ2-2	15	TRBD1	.	TGTGCCAGTAGTTCCACCGGGACAGGGACAATGGAGCTGTTTTTT	CASSSTGTGTMELFF
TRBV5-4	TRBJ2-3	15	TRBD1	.	TGTGCCAGCAGCCTACGGGACAGATCTGCAGATACGCAGTATTTT	CASSLRDRSADTQYF
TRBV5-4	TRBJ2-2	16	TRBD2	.	TGTGCCAGCAGCCCCTCGGCGGGAGGCGTTGCCGGGGAGCTGTTTTTT	CASSPSAGGVAGELFF
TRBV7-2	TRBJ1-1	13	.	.	TGTGCCAGCAGCCGACTGAGAGACACTGAAGCTTTCTTT	CASSRLRDTEAFF
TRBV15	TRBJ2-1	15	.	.	TGTGCCACCAGCAGAGATCTGGGAGCATACAATGAGCAGTTCTTC	CATSRDLGAYNEQFF
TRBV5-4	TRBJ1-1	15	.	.	TGTGCCAGCAGCTCGGGGATGGGAGGGTACACTGAAGCTTTCTTT	CASSSGMGGYTEAFF
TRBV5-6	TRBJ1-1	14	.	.	TGTGCCAGCAGCTTCGATACAGGGAAGACTGAAGCTTTCTTT	CASSFDTGKTEAFF
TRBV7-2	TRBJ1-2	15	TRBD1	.	TGTGCCAGCAGCCCTAATAGACAGGGCGAGAGTGGCTACACCTTC	CASSPNRQGESGYTF
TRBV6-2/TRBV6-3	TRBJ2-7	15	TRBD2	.	TGTGCCAGCAGTCAGACCCTAGCGGGAGGCCACGAGCAGTACTTC	CASSQTLAGGHEQYF
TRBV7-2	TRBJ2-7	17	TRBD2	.	TGTGCCAGCAGCTTAGTTGGCCTAGCGGTTAGCTCCTACGAGCAGTACTTC	CASSLVGLAVSSYEQYF
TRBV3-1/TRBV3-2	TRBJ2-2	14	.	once	TGTGCCAGCAGCCAAGTAATTAACACCGGGGAGCTGTTTTTT	CASSQVINTGELFF
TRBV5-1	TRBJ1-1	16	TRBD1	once	TGCGCCAGCAGCTTGGAGAGGCCAGGGGGGAACACTGAAGCTTTCTTT	CASSLERPGGNTEAFF
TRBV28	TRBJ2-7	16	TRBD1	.	TGTGCCAGCAGTTCCGTCGGGACAGGGAGCTCCTACGAGCAGTACTTC	CASSSVGTGSSYEQYF
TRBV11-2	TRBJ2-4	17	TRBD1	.	TGTGCCAGCAGCTTAGGGACAGGACGCATAGCCAAAAACATTCAGTACTTC	CASSLGTGRIAKNIQYF
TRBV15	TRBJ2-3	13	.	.	TGTGCCACCGGCGACAGCCGTACAGATACGCAGTATTTT	CATGDSRTDTQYF
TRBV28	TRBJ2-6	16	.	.	TGTGCCAGCAGTGAGACAATTCCCGCTGGGGCCAACGTCCTGACTTTC	CASSETIPAGANVLTF
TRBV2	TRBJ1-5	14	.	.	TGTGCCAGCACATTGGGGCAGGGGACACAGCCCCAGCATTTT	CASTLGQGTQPQHF
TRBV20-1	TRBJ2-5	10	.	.	TGCAGTGCTAGTGGCGAGACCCAGTACTTC	CSASGETQYF
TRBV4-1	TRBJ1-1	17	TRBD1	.	TGCGCCAGCAGCCGGGAAGAGGCTGGGACAGGGGCCGCTGAAGCTTTCTTT	CASSREEAGTGAAEAFF
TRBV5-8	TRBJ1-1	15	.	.	TGTGCCAGCAGCCTGTGGGTCGGGGGGAACACTGAAGCTTTCTTT	CASSLWVGGNTEAFF
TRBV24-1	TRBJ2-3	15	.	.	TGTGCCACCAGTGATTCCACGACAGAGGGAGATACGCAGTATTTT	CATSDSTTEGDTQYF